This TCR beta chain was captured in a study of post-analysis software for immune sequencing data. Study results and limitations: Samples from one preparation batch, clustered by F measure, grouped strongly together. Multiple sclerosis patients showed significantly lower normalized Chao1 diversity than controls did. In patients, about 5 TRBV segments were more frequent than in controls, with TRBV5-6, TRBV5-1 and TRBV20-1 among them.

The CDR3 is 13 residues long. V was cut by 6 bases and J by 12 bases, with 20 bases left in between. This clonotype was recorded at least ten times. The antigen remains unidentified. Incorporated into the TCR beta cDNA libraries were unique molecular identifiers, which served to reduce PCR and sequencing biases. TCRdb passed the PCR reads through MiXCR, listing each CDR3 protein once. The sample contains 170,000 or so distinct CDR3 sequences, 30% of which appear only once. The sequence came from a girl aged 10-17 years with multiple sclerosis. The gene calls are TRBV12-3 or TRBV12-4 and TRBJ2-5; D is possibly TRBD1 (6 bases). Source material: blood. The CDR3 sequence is CASRYRETTVKYF. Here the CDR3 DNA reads TGTGCCAGCAGGTACAGGGAAACTACGGTGAAGTACTTC.